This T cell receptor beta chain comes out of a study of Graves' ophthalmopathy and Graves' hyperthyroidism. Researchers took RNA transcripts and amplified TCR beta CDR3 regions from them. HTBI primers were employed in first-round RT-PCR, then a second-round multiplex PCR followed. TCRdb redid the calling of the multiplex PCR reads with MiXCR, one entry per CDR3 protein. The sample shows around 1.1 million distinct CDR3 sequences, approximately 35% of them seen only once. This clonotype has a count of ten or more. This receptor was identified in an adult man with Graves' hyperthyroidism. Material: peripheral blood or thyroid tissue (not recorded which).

For the CDR3, the DNA is TGTGCCAGCAGCCCCTCTGGAGCGGTAGAAGAGACCCAGTACTTC. Protein product: CASSPSGAVEETQYF. The rearrangement links TRBV9 to TRBJ2-5; possibly TRBD2 for D (5 bases). V shed 4 bases and J shed 3 bases, with 16 bases lying between them. This CDR3 has 15 amino acids. Germline V gene sequence: CDR1 SGDLS, CDR2 YYNGEE.